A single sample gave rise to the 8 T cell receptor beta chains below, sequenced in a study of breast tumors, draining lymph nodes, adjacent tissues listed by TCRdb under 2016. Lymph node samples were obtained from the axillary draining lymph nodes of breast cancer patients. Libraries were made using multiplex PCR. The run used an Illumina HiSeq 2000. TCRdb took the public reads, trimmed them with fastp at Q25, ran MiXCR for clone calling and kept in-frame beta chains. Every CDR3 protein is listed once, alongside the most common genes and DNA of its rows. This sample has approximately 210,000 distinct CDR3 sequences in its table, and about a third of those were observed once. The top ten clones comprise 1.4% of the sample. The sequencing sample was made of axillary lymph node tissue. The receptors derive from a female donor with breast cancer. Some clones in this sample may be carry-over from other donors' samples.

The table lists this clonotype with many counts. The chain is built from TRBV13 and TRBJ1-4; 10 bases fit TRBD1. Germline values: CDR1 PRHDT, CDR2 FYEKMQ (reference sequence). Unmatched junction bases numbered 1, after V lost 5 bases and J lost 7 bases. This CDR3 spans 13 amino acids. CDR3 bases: TGTGCCAGCAGCCGACAGGGGGCTGAAAAACTGTTTTTT. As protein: CASSRQGAEKLFF.

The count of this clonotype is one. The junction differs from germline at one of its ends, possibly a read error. The CDR3 is CASRLSRRAPNEKLSF. DNA for the CDR3: TGTGCCAGCAGACTATCCCGCCGGGCTCCAAATGAAAAACTGTCTTTT. V is TRBV28 and J is TRBJ1-4; D gene ambiguous. CDR3 length: 16 residues. Germline V gene sequence: CDR1 MDHEN, CDR2 SYDVKM. The full variable domain, in which reference TRBV28 and TRBJ1-4 provide the parts outside the CDR3, is DVKVTQSSRYLVKRTGEKVFLECVQDMDHENMFWYRQDPGLGLRLIYFSYDVKMKEKGDIPEGYSVSREKKERFSLILESASTNQTSMYLCASRLSRRAPNEKLSFGSGTQLSVL.

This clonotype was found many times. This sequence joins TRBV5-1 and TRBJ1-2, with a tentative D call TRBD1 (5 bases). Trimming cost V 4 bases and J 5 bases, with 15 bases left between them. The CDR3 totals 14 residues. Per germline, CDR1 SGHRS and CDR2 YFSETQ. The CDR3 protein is CASSPTTADYGYTF. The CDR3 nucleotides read TGCGCCAGCAGCCCGACGACAGCAGATTATGGCTACACCTTC.

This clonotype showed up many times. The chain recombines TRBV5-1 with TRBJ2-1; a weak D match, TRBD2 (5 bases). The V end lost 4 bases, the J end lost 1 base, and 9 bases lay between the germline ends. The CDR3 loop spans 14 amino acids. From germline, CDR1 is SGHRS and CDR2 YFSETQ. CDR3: CASSRGSSYNEQFF. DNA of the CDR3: TGCGCCAGCAGCCGGGGATCTTCCTACAATGAGCAGTTCTTC.

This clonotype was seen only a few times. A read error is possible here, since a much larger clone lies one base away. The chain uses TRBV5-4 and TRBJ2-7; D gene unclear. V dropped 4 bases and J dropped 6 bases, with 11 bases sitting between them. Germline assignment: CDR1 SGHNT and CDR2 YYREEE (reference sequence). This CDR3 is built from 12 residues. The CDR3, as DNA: TGTGCCAGCAGCGCAAGTGATGCCGAGCAGTACTTC. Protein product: CASSASDAEQYF.

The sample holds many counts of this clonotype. The CDR3 reads CATRHNSNQPQHF. In nucleotides, the CDR3 is TGTGCCACCCGACATAATAGCAATCAGCCCCAGCATTTT. V is TRBV19 and J is TRBJ1-5; no clear D. The CDR3 spans 13 residues. V lost 10 bases and J lost 0, with 10 bases in between. Germline lookup yields CDR1 LNHDA and CDR2 SQIVND (reference sequence).

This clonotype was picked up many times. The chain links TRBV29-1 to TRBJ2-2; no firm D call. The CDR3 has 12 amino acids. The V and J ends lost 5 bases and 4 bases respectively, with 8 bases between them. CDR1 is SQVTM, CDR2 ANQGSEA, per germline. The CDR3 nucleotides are TGCAGCGTTTGGTCGAGCACCGGGGAGCTGTTTTTT. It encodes CSVWSSTGELFF.

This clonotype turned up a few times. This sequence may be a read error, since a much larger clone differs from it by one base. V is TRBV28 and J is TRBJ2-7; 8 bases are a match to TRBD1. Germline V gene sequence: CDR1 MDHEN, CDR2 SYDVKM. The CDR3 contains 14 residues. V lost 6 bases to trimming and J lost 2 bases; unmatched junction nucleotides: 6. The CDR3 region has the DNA TGTGCCAGCAGGATCGGGACAGGAACCTACGAGCAGTACTTC. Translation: CASRIGTGTYEQYF. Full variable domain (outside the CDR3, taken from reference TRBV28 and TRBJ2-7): DVKVTQSSRYLVKRTGEKVFLECVQDMDHENMFWYRQDPGLGLRLIYFSYDVKMKEKGDIPEGYSVSREKKERFSLILESASTNQTSMYLCASRIGTGTYEQYFGPGTRLTVT.